The 21 T cell receptor beta chains given below trace back to one sample, sequenced in a study of blood T cell repertoires in COVID-19. Using immunoSEQ multiplex PCR, the repertoire was profiled, and TCRdb retains in-frame clones only, with some absent. The sample has about 82,000 clones; approximately 79% are singletons. Sample: peripheral blood. The receptors originated from a human donor with acute or convalescent COVID-19. The donor label of this sample is uncertain.

V is TRBV5-7 and J is TRBJ1-4, with TRBD1 identical over 8 bases. TRBV5-7 carries the ORF label, with uncertain function. V was clipped by 0 bases and J by 4 bases; unmatched bases: 8. The CDR3 has 17 residues. CDR3 coding DNA: TGTGCCAGCAGCTTGGCCCCCCGACAGGGGAGTAATGAAAAACTGTTTTTT. This codes for CASSLAPRQGSNEKLFF.

This rearrangement joins TRBV9 to TRBJ2-1; the match to TRBD2 covers 12 bases. CDR1 and CDR2 from the germline V gene are SGDLS and YYNGEE. Losses at the gene ends were 3 bases for V and 4 bases for J; bases not matched to a gene: 5. The CDR3 spans 16 residues. The CDR3 nucleotides are TGTGCCAGCAGCGGCCTAGCGGGAGGGCCTTACAATGAGCAGTTCTTC. Its protein is CASSGLAGGPYNEQFF.

J is TRBJ2-1 and V is TRBV27, with 14 bases matching TRBD2. CDR1 MNHEY and CDR2 SMNVEV come from the germline V gene (reference sequence). The CDR3 length is 19 residues. Trimming at V came to 4 bases and at J to 5 bases, leaving 13 bases not matched to a gene. The CDR3: CASSSPYGTSGSYHNEQFF. In DNA, the CDR3 is TGTGCCAGCAGTTCCCCCTACGGGACTAGCGGGAGCTATCACAATGAGCAGTTCTTC.

The chain has TRBV29-1 and TRBJ1-4; tentatively, D is TRBD1 (6 bases). The CDR3 runs to 13 residues. Germline V lookup: CDR1 SQVTM, CDR2 ANQGSEA. V lost 5 bases to trimming and J lost 8 bases, with 15 bases between them. The CDR3 here is CSVPDRLSEKLFF. For the CDR3, the DNA is TGCAGCGTTCCCGACAGGCTCAGCGAAAAACTGTTTTTT.

The chain has TRBV24-1 and TRBJ2-1; 12 nucleotides align to TRBD2. The germline V gene has CDR1 KGHDR and CDR2 SFDVKD. The junction had 9 bases not matched to a gene; V was cut back by 3 bases and J by 4 bases. The CDR3 covers 18 residues. DNA for the CDR3: TGTGCCACCAGTGATCCGGGACTAGCGGGCGAGCGTTACAATGAGCAGTTCTTC. Translated, it gives CATSDPGLAGERYNEQFF.

The V call is TRBV6-5, the J call TRBJ1-2, with 10 bases that match TRBD1. The germline gives CDR1 MNHEY, CDR2 SVGAGI. With 6 bases clipped from V and 2 bases from J, the junction kept 3 bases outside the gene matches. The CDR3 consists of 14 residues. CDR3 in amino acids: CASRGQGENYGYTF. CDR3 nucleotide sequence: TGTGCCAGCAGAGGACAGGGGGAGAACTATGGCTACACCTTC.

The chain's CDR3 is CASSQHAGASTQYF. CDR3 DNA sequence: TGTGCCAGCAGCCAACATGCGGGAGCGAGTACGCAGTATTTT. The chain joins TRBV14 to TRBJ2-3; 7 bases map to TRBD2. Germline V lookup: CDR1 SGHDN, CDR2 FVKESK. The junction had 7 bases not matched to a gene; V was cut back by 2 bases and J by 8 bases. The CDR3 totals 14 residues.

The V call is TRBV7-9, the J call TRBJ1-1; D not certain. The CDR3 spans 13 residues. Germline V gives CDR1 SEHNR, CDR2 FQNEAQ (reference sequence). V lost 5 bases to trimming and J lost 1 base, with 8 bases between them. This chain's CDR3 is CASSMAGNTEAFF. CDR3 nucleotides: TGTGCCAGCAGCATGGCAGGGAACACTGAAGCTTTCTTT.

V usage is TRBV7-2 and J usage is TRBJ2-1, with D maybe TRBD1 (5 bases). The CDR3 is 13 amino acids. From germline, CDR1 is SGHTA and CDR2 FQGNSA. Trimming removed 9 bases at V and 8 bases at J, with 17 bases between. CDR3 DNA: TGTGCCAGTACAGTACCTAGGGGCTATGAGCAGTTCTTC. Translating it yields CASTVPRGYEQFF.

The chain couples TRBV2 to TRBJ2-1; tentative D call: TRBD1 (6 bases). The V and J ends lost 2 bases and 2 bases respectively, with 10 bases between them. Germline CDR1 reads SNHLY; CDR2 reads FYNNEI. CDR3 length: 15 amino acids. Here the CDR3 reads CASSENRVPYNEQFF. CDR3 in DNA: TGTGCCAGCAGTGAAAACAGGGTCCCCTACAATGAGCAGTTCTTC.

This clone was found once. The chain carries TRBV3-1 (or the pseudogene TRBV3-2) and TRBJ2-3; D is undetermined. The CDR3 is made up of 13 amino acids. Looked up from germline, CDR1 is LGHDT and CDR2 is YNNKEL (reference sequence). Trimming pared 3 bases from V and 4 bases from J, leaving 8 bases between. CDR3 protein: CASSQIAADTQYF. The DNA of the CDR3 is TGTGCCAGCAGCCAGATCGCGGCAGATACGCAGTATTTT.

The J gene is TRBJ1-6, the V gene TRBV9; maybe TRBD1 (6 bases). The CDR3 is 16 residues long. The V end was cut by 3 bases, the J end by 6 bases, with 16 bases between. Germline lookup yields CDR1 SGDLS and CDR2 YYNGEE. The CDR3 here is CASSGLRGGLNSPLHF. The CDR3, as DNA: TGTGCCAGCAGCGGCCTGCGTGGGGGCCTTAATTCACCCCTCCACTTT. The full variable domain, in which reference TRBV9 and TRBJ1-6 provide the parts outside the CDR3, is DSGVTQTPKHLITATGQRVTLRCSPRSGDLSVYWYQQSLDQGLQFLIQYYNGEERAKGNILERFSAQQFPDLHSELNLSSLELGDSALYFCASSGLRGGLNSPLHFGNGTRLTVT.

CDR3: CASSPGDRNYGYTF. The DNA for the CDR3 is TGTGCCAGCAGTCCCGGGGACAGGAACTATGGCTACACCTTC. The chain has TRBV28 and TRBJ1-2, with 8 bases identical to TRBD1. Germline CDR1 MDHEN, CDR2 SYDVKM. J was trimmed by 2 bases and V by 5 bases; bases with no gene match: 4. The length of the CDR3 is 14 residues.

This rearrangement joins TRBV7-2 to TRBJ2-5; 7 nucleotides agree with TRBD1. The length of the CDR3 is 15 residues. Trimming at V came to 5 bases and at J to 2 bases, leaving 8 bases not matched to a gene. The germline V gene has CDR1 SGHTA and CDR2 FQGNSA. The CDR3 is CASSLYRGGQETQYF. In DNA, the CDR3 is TGTGCCAGCAGCCTCTACAGGGGCGGGCAAGAGACCCAGTACTTC.

The rearrangement uses TRBV20-1 and TRBJ2-5; D uncertain. Trimming stripped 6 bases from V and 2 bases from J, with 10 bases between. Germline V lookup: CDR1 DFQATT, CDR2 SNEGSKA (reference sequence). The CDR3 totals 12 residues. CDR3 DNA: TGCAGTGCCAGTGCCGAGCAAGAGACCCAGTACTTC. Translated: CSASAEQETQYF.

For the CDR3, the DNA is TGTGCCAGCAGCTTCGGACAGTCCTTATCCTTTGAAAAACTGTTTTTT. This encodes CASSFGQSLSFEKLFF. The chain uses TRBV11-2 and TRBJ1-4, with D perhaps TRBD1 (6 bases). V lost 3 bases, J lost 7 bases, and 18 bases lay in between. The CDR3 extends over 16 amino acids. Germline CDR1 SGHAT, CDR2 FQNNGV.

This rearrangement joins TRBV6-5 to TRBJ1-2; D possibly corresponds to TRBD1 (6 bases). The CDR3 totals 14 residues. Between the trimmed V and J ends, which lost 4 bases and 7 bases, there was a span of 16 bases. Looked up from germline, CDR1 is MNHEY and CDR2 is SVGAGI. The CDR3 nucleotides read TGTGCCAGCAGTTCGGGCGGGGGCCGGCGTGGCTACACCTTC. Its translation: CASSSGGGRRGYTF.

This chain uses TRBV2 with TRBJ1-3; 8 bases map to TRBD1. The CDR3 covers 13 residues. Unmatched junction bases numbered 2, after V lost 8 bases and J lost 2 bases. Germline V gene data show CDR1 as SNHLY and CDR2 as FYNNEI. The CDR3 DNA is TGTGCCAGCTGGGACAGGACTGGAAACACCATATATTTT. Its protein product is CASWDRTGNTIYF.

The V gene is TRBV7-8, the J gene TRBJ2-5, with a possible D match to TRBD1 (6 bases). Per germline, CDR1 SGHVS and CDR2 FQNEAQ. V shed 0 bases and J shed 5 bases, with 16 bases lying between them. CDR3 size: 16 residues. CDR3 nucleotides: TGTGCCAGCAGCTTAGCGCAGGGGTATACAGGGGAGACCCAGTACTTC. Its translation is CASSLAQGYTGETQYF.

This clone was found a few times. The genes are TRBV19 and TRBJ1-6, with D maybe TRBD1 (6 bases). The V end was cut by 6 bases, the J end by 1 base, with 19 bases between. CDR3 length equals 18 residues. Germline lookup yields CDR1 LNHDA and CDR2 SQIVND (reference sequence). CDR3 protein: CASRTGHPVGSYNSPLHF. The DNA for the CDR3 is TGTGCCAGTAGAACGGGACACCCGGTGGGTTCCTATAATTCACCCCTCCACTTT.

In this sample, this clone turned up a few times. The V and J genes are TRBV7-9 and TRBJ2-7, with D perhaps matching TRBD2 (6 bases). V gave up 0 bases and J gave up 6 bases, with 12 bases separating them. The CDR3 totals 14 residues. Germline V lookup: CDR1 SEHNR, CDR2 FQNEAQ (reference sequence). CDR3 region: CASSLAGGLGEQYV. The CDR3 region has the DNA TGTGCCAGCAGCTTAGCCGGAGGGTTGGGCGAGCAGTACGTC.